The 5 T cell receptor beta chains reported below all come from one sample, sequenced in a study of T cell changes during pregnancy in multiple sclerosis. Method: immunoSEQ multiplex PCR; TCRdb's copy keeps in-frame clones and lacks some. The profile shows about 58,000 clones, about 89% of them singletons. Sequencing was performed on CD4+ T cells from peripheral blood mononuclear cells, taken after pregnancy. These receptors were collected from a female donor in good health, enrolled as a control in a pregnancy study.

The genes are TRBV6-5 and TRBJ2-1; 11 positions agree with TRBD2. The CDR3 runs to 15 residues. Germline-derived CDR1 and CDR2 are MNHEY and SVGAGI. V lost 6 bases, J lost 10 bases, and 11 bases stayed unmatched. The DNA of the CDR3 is TGTGCCAGCAGCAACCTAGCGGGGGGCCCCAAGGAGCAGTTCTTC. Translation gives CASSNLAGGPKEQFF.

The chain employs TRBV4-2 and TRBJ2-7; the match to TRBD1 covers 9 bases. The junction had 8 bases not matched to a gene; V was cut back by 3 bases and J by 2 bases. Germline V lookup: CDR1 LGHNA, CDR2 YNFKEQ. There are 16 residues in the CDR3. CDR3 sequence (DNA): TGTGCCAGCAGCCAGGAGGACAGGGGAGGTCCCTACGAGCAGTACTTC. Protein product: CASSQEDRGGPYEQYF.

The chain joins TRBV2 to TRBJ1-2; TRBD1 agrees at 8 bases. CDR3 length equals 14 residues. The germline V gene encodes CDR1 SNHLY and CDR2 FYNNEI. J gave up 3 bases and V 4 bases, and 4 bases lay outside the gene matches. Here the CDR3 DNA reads TGTGCCAGCAGTGCGGCAGGGGGCTACTATGGCTACACCTTC. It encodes CASSAAGGYYGYTF. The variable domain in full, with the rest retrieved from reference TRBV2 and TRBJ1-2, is EPEVTQTPSHQVTQMGQEVILRCVPISNHLYFYWYRQILGQKVEFLVSFYNNEISEKSEIFDDQFSVERPDGSNFTLKIRSTKLEDSAMYFCASSAAGGYYGYTFGSGTRLTVV.

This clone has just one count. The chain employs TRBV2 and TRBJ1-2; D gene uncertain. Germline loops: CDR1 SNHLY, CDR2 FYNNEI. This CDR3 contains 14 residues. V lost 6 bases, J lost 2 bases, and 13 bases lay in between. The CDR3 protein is CASSASVENYGYTF. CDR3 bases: TGTGCCAGCAGCGCTTCCGTGGAGAACTATGGCTACACCTTC. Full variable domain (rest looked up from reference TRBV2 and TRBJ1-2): EPEVTQTPSHQVTQMGQEVILRCVPISNHLYFYWYRQILGQKVEFLVSFYNNEISEKSEIFDDQFSVERPDGSNFTLKIRSTKLEDSAMYFCASSASVENYGYTFGSGTRLTVV.

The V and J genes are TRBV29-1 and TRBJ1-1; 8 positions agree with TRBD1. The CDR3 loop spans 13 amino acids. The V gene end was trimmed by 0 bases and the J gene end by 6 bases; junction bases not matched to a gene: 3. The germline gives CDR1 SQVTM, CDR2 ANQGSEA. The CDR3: CSVEEQGASEAFF. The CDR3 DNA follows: TGCAGCGTTGAAGAGCAGGGGGCCTCTGAAGCTTTCTTT. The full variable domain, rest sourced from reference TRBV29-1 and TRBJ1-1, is SAVISQKPSRDICQRGTSLTIQCQVDSQVTMMFWYRQQPGQSLTLIATANQGSEATYESGFVIDKFPISRPNLTFSTLTVSNMSPEDSSIYLCSVEEQGASEAFFGQGTRLTVV.